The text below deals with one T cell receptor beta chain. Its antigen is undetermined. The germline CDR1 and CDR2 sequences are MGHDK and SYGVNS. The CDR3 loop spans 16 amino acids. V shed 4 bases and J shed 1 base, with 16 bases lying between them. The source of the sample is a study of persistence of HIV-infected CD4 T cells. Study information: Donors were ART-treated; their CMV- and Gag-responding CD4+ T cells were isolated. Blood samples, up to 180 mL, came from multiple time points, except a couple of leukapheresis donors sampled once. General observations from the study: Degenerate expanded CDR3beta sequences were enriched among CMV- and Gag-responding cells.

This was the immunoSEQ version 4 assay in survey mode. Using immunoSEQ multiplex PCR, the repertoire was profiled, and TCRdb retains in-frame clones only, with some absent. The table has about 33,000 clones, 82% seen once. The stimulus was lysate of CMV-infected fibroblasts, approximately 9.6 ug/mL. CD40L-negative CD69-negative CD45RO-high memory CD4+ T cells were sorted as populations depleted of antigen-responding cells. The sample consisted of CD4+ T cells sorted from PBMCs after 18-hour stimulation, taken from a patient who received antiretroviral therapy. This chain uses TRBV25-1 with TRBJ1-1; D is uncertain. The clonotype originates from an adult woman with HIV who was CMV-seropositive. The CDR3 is CASSAGLTLGNTEAFF. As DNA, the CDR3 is TGTGCCAGCAGTGCGGGCCTCACATTGGGGAACACTGAAGCTTTCTTT.